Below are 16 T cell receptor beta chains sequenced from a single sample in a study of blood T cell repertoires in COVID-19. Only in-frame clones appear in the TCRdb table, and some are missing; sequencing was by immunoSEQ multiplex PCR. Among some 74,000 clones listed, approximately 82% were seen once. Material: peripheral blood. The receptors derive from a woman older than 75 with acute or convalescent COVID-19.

The CDR3 DNA is TGCAGTATATCAGTTAACACTGAAGCTTTCTTT. Protein product: CSISVNTEAFF. The gene calls are TRBV29-1 and TRBJ1-1; D is unclear. Germline CDR1 is SQVTM and CDR2 is ANQGSEA. The CDR3 runs to 11 residues.

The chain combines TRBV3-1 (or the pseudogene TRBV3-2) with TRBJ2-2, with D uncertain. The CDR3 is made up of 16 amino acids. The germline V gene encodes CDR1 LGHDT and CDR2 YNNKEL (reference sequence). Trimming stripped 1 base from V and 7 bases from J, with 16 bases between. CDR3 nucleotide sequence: TGTGCCAGCAGCCAAGGGGCTACCCCTTACGACGGGGAGCTGTTTTTT. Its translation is CASSQGATPYDGELFF.

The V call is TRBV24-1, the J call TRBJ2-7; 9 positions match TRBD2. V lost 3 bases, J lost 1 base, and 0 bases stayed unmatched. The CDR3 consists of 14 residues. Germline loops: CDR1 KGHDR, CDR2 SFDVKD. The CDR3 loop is CATSDSGRSYEQYF. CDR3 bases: TGTGCCACCAGTGATAGCGGGAGGTCCTACGAGCAGTACTTC.

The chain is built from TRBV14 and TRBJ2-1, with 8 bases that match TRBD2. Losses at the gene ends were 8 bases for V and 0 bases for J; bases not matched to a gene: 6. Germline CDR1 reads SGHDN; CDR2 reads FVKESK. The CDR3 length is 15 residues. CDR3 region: CASRSLAGSYNEQFF. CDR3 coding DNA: TGTGCCAGCCGATCCCTAGCGGGCTCCTACAATGAGCAGTTCTTC.

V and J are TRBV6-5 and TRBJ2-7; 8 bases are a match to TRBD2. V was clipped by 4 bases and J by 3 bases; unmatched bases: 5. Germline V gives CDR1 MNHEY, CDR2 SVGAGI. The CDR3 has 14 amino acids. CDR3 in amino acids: CASSSLAGVYEQYF. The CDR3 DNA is TGTGCCAGCAGTTCCCTAGCGGGCGTCTACGAGCAGTACTTC.

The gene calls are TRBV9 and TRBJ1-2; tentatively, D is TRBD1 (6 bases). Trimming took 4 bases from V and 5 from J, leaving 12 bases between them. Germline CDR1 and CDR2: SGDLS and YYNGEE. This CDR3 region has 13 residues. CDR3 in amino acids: CASSSGTPYGYTF. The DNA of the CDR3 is TGTGCCAGCAGCTCCGGGACACCATATGGCTACACCTTC.

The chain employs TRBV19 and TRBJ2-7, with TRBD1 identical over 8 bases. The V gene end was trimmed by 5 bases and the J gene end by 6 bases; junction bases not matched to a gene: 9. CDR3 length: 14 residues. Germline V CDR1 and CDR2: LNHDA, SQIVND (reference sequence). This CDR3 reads CASSPGQVRGEQYF. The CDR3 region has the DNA TGTGCCAGTAGTCCGGGACAGGTACGTGGCGAGCAGTACTTC.

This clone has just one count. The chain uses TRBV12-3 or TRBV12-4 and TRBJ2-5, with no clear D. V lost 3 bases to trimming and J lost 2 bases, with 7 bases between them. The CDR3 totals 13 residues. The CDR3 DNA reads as TGTGCCAGCAGTTTGAGCCCACAAGAGACCCAGTACTTC. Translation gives CASSLSPQETQYF.

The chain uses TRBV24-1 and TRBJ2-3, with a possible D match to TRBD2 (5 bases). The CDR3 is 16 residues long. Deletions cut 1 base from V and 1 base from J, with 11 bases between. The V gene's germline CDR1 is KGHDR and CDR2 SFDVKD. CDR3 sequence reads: CATSDLIFGGTDTQYF. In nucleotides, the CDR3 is TGTGCCACCAGTGATTTAATCTTCGGGGGCACAGATACGCAGTATTTT.

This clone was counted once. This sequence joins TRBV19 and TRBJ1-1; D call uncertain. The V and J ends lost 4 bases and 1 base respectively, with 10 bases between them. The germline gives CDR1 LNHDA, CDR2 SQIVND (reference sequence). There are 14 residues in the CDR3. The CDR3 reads CASSSAQANTEAFF. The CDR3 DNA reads TGTGCCAGTAGTAGTGCGCAGGCGAACACTGAAGCTTTCTTT.

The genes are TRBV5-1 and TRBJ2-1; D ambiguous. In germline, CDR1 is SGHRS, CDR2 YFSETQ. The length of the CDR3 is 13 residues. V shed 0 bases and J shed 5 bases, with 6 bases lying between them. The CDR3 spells CASSLGSDNEQFF. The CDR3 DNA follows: TGCGCCAGCAGCTTGGGTTCAGACAATGAGCAGTTCTTC. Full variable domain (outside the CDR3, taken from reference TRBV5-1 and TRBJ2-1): KAGVTQTPRYLIKTRGQQVTLSCSPISGHRSVSWYQQTPGQGLQFLFEYFSETQRNKGNFPGRFSGRQFSNSRSEMNVSTLELGDSALYLCASSLGSDNEQFFGPGTRLTVL.

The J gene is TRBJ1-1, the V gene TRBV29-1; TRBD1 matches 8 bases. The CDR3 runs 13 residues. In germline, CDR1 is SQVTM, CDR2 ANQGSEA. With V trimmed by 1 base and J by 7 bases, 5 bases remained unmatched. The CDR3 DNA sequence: TGCAGCGTTGAAGGGCAGGGGGCGAGTGAAGCTTTCTTT. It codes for CSVEGQGASEAFF.

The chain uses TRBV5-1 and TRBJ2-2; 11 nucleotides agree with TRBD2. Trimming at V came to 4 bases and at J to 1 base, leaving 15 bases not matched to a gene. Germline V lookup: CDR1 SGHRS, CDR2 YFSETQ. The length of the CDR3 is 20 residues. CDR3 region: CASSTTRTSGSRLNTGELFF. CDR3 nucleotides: TGCGCCAGCAGCACTACACGCACTAGCGGGAGTCGTTTGAACACCGGGGAGCTGTTTTTT.

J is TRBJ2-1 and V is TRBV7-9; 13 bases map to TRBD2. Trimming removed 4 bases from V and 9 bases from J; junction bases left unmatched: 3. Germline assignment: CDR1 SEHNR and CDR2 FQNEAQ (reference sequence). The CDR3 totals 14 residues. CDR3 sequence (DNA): TGTGCCAGCAGCTCGGGACTAGCGGGGACTGAGCAGTTCTTC. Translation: CASSSGLAGTEQFF.

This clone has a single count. The CDR3 spells CASSSQGFPGNTIYF. CDR3 nucleotide sequence: TGTGCCAGCAGCTCCCAGGGGTTTCCTGGAAACACCATATATTTT. The chain combines TRBV5-4 with TRBJ1-3; possibly TRBD1 for D (6 bases). Germline loops: CDR1 SGHNT, CDR2 YYREEE (reference sequence). This CDR3 comprises 15 residues. V lost 3 bases and J lost 2, with 12 bases in between.

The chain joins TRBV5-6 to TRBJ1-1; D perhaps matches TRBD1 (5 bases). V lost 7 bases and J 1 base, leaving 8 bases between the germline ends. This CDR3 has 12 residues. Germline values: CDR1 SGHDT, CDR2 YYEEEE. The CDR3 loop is CASGQGNTEAFF. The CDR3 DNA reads TGTGCCAGCGGCCAGGGGAACACTGAAGCTTTCTTT.